This TCR beta chain derives from a study of T cells in Graves' hyperthyroidism and ophthalmopathy. Findings and caveats of the study: Blood shared most expanded thyroid clonotypes above 0.001. Before onset, ophthalmopathy was predicted by the model a median roughly 6.4 months earlier.

This clonotype was seen repeatedly, ten times or more. The target antigen is unknown. CDR1 is LGHDT and CDR2 is YNNKEL in the germline V gene (reference sequence). CDR3 size: 15 residues. Germline trimming cut 1 base from V and 4 bases from J; bases unmatched to any gene: 3. Fresh peripheral blood, approximately 9.7 ml, was the source of the PBMCs. TCR beta CDR3 regions were amplified from RNA transcripts. HTBI primers were employed in a first-round RT-PCR of the TCR CDR3. TCRdb fed the multiplex PCR reads into MiXCR, producing one record per CDR3 protein. Found here are approximately 410,000 distinct CDR3 sequences, about 15% of them singletons; the top ten hold about 13%.

This chain joins TRBV3-1 and TRBJ2-7; TRBD1 agrees at 11 bases. Specimen: blood. This receptor was identified in a man aged 18 to 35 with Graves' ophthalmopathy. The CDR3 spells CASSQGTGGWYEQYF. The DNA for the CDR3 is TGTGCCAGCAGCCAAGGGACAGGGGGCTGGTACGAGCAGTACTTC.